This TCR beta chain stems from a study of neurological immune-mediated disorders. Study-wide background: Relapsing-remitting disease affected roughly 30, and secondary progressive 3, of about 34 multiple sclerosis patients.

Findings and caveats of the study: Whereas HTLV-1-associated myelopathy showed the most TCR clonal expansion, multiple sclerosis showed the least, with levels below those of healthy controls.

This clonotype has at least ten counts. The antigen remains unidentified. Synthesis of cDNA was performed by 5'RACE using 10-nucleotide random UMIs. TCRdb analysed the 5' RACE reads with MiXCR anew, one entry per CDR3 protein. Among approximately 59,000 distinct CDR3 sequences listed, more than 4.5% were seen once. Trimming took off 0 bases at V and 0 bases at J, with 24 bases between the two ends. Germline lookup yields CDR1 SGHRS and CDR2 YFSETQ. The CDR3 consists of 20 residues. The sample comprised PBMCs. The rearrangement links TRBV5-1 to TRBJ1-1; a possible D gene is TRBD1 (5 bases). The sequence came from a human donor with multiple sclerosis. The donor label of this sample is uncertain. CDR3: CASSLGFGVRAGRMNTEAFF. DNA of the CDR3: TGCGCCAGCAGCTTGGGTTTCGGCGTCAGGGCCGGGAGAATGAACACTGAAGCTTTCTTT.